This T cell receptor (beta chain) was sequenced for a study of blood T cells in healthy people across ages. Study results and limitations: PBMCs that were unsorted prevented a conclusive naive versus antigen-experienced comparison.

A second PCR, run for roughly 7 to 11 cycles, used a sample-barcoded 5' primer plus a J-beta primer mix. MiXCR, applied by TCRdb to the 5' RACE reads, yields one record per CDR3 protein. The table records around 900,000 distinct CDR3 sequences, 29% of them present only once. To note about this clonotype: Its antigen remains unknown.

CDR1 is MNHNY, CDR2 SVGAGI, per germline (reference sequence). CDR3 length: 16 amino acids. V lost 2 bases, J lost 8 bases, and 8 bases stayed unmatched. The chain joins TRBV6-6 to TRBJ1-4; TRBD1 aligns across 10 bases. The sequencing sample was made of blood. The sequence derives from an elderly woman in good health. This CDR3 is CASSYASDRGREKLFF. The CDR3 bases are TGTGCCAGCAGTTACGCATCGGACAGGGGGAGGGAAAAACTGTTTTTT.